The 19 T cell receptor beta chains given below trace back to one sample, sequenced in a study of OX40 agonist ivuxolimab in advanced cancers. Profiled with immunoSEQ multiplex PCR; TCRdb holds only in-frame clones, not every one. The top ten hold about 5% of the sample, which has 50,000 to 65,000 clones, 88% seen once. The sample here was CD4+ or CD8+ T cells sorted from blood, taken in a trial of the OX40 agonist ivuxolimab. All receptors derive from an adult with an advanced solid tumor such as melanoma, head and neck, liver or kidney cancer.

This clone has only one observation. The chain combines TRBV28 with TRBJ1-1; weak D call: TRBD1 (5 bases). V lost 2 bases and J lost 10, with 14 bases in between. The CDR3 length is 13 residues. The V gene's germline CDR1 is MDHEN and CDR2 SYDVKM. CDR3: CASSLGTPGVAFF. Here the CDR3 DNA reads TGTGCCAGCAGTTTAGGGACTCCTGGCGTAGCTTTCTTT.

The chain uses TRBV7-8 and TRBJ2-7, with D unresolved. Germline V gene sequence: CDR1 SGHVS, CDR2 FQNEAQ. The CDR3 contains 14 residues. V gave up 4 bases and J gave up 2 bases, with 12 bases separating them. In DNA, the CDR3 is TGTGCCAGCAGCTCTGGACGGTTTACCTACGAGCAGTACTTC. Its protein is CASSSGRFTYEQYF.

V usage is TRBV19 and J usage is TRBJ2-1; possible D gene TRBD2, 6 bases. Deletions cut 7 bases from V and 0 bases from J, with 13 bases between. The CDR3 consists of 15 residues. The germline V gene has CDR1 LNHDA and CDR2 SQIVND (reference sequence). DNA of the CDR3: TGTGCCAGTATCAATATCGGGAGCTCCTACAATGAGCAGTTCTTC. Translating it yields CASINIGSSYNEQFF.

V gene TRBV20-1 combines with J gene TRBJ1-5, with a tentative D call TRBD1 (6 bases). V dropped 6 bases and J dropped 5 bases, with 8 bases sitting between them. The germline V gene has CDR1 DFQATT and CDR2 SNEGSKA (reference sequence). The CDR3 has 11 amino acids. CDR3 sequence (DNA): TGCAGTGCAGAGGGGGATCAGCCCCAGCATTTT. This encodes CSAEGDQPQHF.

The chain couples TRBV5-6 to TRBJ2-7; unclear D gene. This CDR3 spans 15 amino acids. Trimming pared 0 bases from V and 1 base from J, leaving 11 bases between. CDR1 and CDR2 from the germline V gene are SGHDT and YYEEEE. The CDR3 nucleotides are TGTGCCAGCAGCTTGGACACGGTTGGATCCTACGAGCAGTACTTC. It translates to CASSLDTVGSYEQYF.

The chain uses TRBV7-3 and TRBJ2-1; TRBD2 aligns across 9 bases. Germline values: CDR1 SGHTA, CDR2 FQGTGA. CDR3 length: 15 residues. The junction had 4 bases not matched to a gene; V was cut back by 3 bases and J by 4 bases. The CDR3 nucleotides read TGTGCCAGCAGCTTCGGACTAGCGTTTTACAATGAGCAGTTCTTC. This encodes CASSFGLAFYNEQFF.

The chain couples TRBV28 to TRBJ2-4; D is possibly TRBD1 (6 bases). The germline CDR1 and CDR2 sequences are MDHEN and SYDVKM. The V gene lost 6 bases and the J gene lost 1 base, with 10 bases spanning the gap. The CDR3 has 14 residues. CDR3: CASSYQGAKNIQYF. The CDR3 bases are TGTGCCAGCAGCTACCAGGGGGCCAAAAACATTCAGTACTTC.

This clone appeared once. The J gene is TRBJ2-5, the V gene TRBV2; 10 bases map to TRBD2. Germline-derived CDR1 and CDR2 are SNHLY and FYNNEI. Trimming took 7 bases from V and 5 from J; bases not matched to a gene: 4. The CDR3 runs to 13 residues. DNA for the CDR3: TGTGCCAGCAAGGGACTAGCGCCGGAGACCCAGTACTTC. This sequence encodes CASKGLAPETQYF.

The chain couples TRBV10-3 to TRBJ2-7; D remains ambiguous. CDR1 and CDR2 from the germline V gene are ENHRY and SYGVKD. This CDR3 contains 12 residues. Trimming took 3 bases from V and 3 from J, leaving 6 bases between them. The CDR3 nucleotides read TGTGCCATCAGTGAAATGAGCTACGAGCAGTACTTC. Encoded protein: CAISEMSYEQYF.

The chain employs TRBV5-6 and TRBJ1-1; D unresolved. Germline assignment: CDR1 SGHDT and CDR2 YYEEEE. CDR3 length: 13 residues. The V end was cut by 5 bases, the J end by 4 bases, with 12 bases between. This CDR3 is CASSYDEGTEAFF. CDR3 bases: TGTGCCAGCAGTTATGATGAGGGCACTGAAGCTTTCTTT.

With regard to this clone: One end of the junction varies from germline; a read error may be responsible. Within the sample, other DNA sequences also encode this same CDR3. The rearrangement uses TRBV9 and TRBJ1-4; no clear D gene. The germline gives CDR1 SGDLS, CDR2 YYNGEE. The CDR3 runs to 13 residues. CDR3 loop: CASSVEANEKLFF. The DNA of the CDR3 is TGTGCCAGTAGCGTAGAGGCTAATGAAAAACTGTTTTTT.

The chain combines TRBV5-1 with TRBJ1-2; tentatively, D is TRBD1 (5 bases). V lost 1 base and J lost 0, with 16 bases in between. The germline CDR1 and CDR2 sequences are SGHRS and YFSETQ. The CDR3 totals 17 residues. The CDR3: CASSLQLGGKANYGYTF. CDR3 nucleotides: TGCGCCAGCAGCTTGCAGTTGGGGGGGAAGGCTAACTATGGCTACACCTTC. Combining the CDR3 with reference TRBV5-1 and TRBJ1-2 gives the whole variable domain KAGVTQTPRYLIKTRGQQVTLSCSPISGHRSVSWYQQTPGQGLQFLFEYFSETQRNKGNFPGRFSGRQFSNSRSEMNVSTLELGDSALYLCASSLQLGGKANYGYTFGSGTRLTVV.

The V gene is TRBV5-1, the J gene TRBJ2-5; D gene unclear. Trimming removed 2 bases from V and 1 base from J, with 12 bases in between. Germline CDR1 is SGHRS and CDR2 is YFSETQ. The CDR3 loop spans 15 amino acids. CDR3 DNA: TGCGCCAGCAGCTTTGATGGTCTCCGCCAAGAGACCCAGTACTTC. As protein: CASSFDGLRQETQYF.

V and J are TRBV19 and TRBJ2-1; 10 nucleotides agree with TRBD2. CDR3 length equals 16 residues. Trimming cost V 3 bases and J 1 base; bases outside gene matches: 3. Germline loops: CDR1 LNHDA, CDR2 SQIVND (reference sequence). CDR3 sequence (DNA): TGTGCCAGTAGTATTCTAGCGGGAGTATCCTACAATGAGCAGTTCTTC. Protein sequence: CASSILAGVSYNEQFF.

V gene TRBV18 combines with J gene TRBJ2-5; 10 nucleotides match TRBD2. The junction had 6 bases not matched to a gene; V was cut back by 6 bases and J by 5 bases. Germline V gives CDR1 KGHSH, CDR2 LQKENI. The CDR3 runs to 14 residues. The CDR3 DNA follows: TGTGCCAGCTCCCGGGCTAGCGGGGGTGAGACCCAGTACTTC. As protein: CASSRASGGETQYF.

This chain connects TRBV10-3 to TRBJ2-1; 9 bases agree with TRBD2. The germline gives CDR1 ENHRY, CDR2 SYGVKD. Germline trimming cut 3 bases from V and 3 bases from J; bases unmatched to any gene: 6. This CDR3 comprises 16 residues. CDR3 DNA: TGTGCCATCAGTGATGGGAGGCGGGAGGGCTACAATGAGCAGTTCTTC. It is translated as CAISDGRREGYNEQFF.

The count of this clone is one. The gene calls are TRBV9 and TRBJ2-2; 8 bases agree with TRBD2. With 6 bases clipped from V and 4 bases from J, the junction kept 8 bases outside the gene matches. This CDR3 comprises 15 residues. CDR1 and CDR2 from the germline V gene are SGDLS and YYNGEE. CDR3 in DNA: TGTGCCAGCACAGCTGCGGGGGGCGGCACCGGGGAGCTGTTTTTT. Amino acid sequence: CASTAAGGGTGELFF.

CDR3 nucleotides: TGTGCCAGCAGCTCGGGCCAAAAGGAGACCCAGTACTTC. Its translation is CASSSGQKETQYF. This sequence joins TRBV7-7 and TRBJ2-5; D gene ambiguous. This CDR3 region has 13 residues. With 4 bases removed from V and 5 bases from J, the gap between germline ends came to 11 bases. Germline lookup yields CDR1 SSHAT and CDR2 FNYEAQ (reference sequence).

This sequence joins TRBV7-3 and TRBJ2-1; 12 nucleotides match TRBD2. The CDR3 is 15 amino acids. With 3 bases clipped from V and 6 bases from J, the junction kept 3 bases outside the gene matches. Germline V gene data show CDR1 as SGHTA and CDR2 as FQGTGA. The CDR3 here is CASSFGLAGINEQFF. DNA of the CDR3: TGTGCCAGCAGCTTTGGACTAGCGGGAATCAATGAGCAGTTCTTC.